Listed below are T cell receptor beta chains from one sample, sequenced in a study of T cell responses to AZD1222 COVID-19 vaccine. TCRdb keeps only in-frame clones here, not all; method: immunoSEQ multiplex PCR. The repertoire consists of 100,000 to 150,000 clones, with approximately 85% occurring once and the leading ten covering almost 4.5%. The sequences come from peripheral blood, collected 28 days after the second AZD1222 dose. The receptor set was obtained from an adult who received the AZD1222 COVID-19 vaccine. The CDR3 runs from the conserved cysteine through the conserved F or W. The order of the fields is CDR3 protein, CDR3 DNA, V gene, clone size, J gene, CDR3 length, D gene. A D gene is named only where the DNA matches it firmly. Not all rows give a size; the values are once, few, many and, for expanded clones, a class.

cdr3_aa: CATSDSGRGTEAFF; cdr3_nt: TGTGCCACCAGTGACTCCGGGAGAGGAACTGAAGCTTTCTTT; v_call: TRBV24-1; clone_size: -; j_call: TRBJ1-1; cdr3_length: 14; d_call: -
cdr3_aa: CASSISGGSHEQFF; cdr3_nt: TGTGCCAGCAGCATTAGCGGGGGGTCACATGAGCAGTTCTTC; v_call: TRBV11-3; clone_size: -; j_call: TRBJ2-1; cdr3_length: 14; d_call: TRBD2
cdr3_aa: CAWSPQEGRGDTQYF; cdr3_nt: TGTGCCTGGAGCCCACAGGAGGGGCGCGGAGATACGCAGTATTTT; v_call: TRBV30; clone_size: once; j_call: TRBJ2-3; cdr3_length: 15; d_call: -
cdr3_aa: CASSLWDSNQPQHF; cdr3_nt: TGTGCCAGCAGCTTATGGGATAGCAATCAGCCCCAGCATTTT; v_call: TRBV9; clone_size: -; j_call: TRBJ1-5; cdr3_length: 14; d_call: -
cdr3_aa: CASSYTQGNQPQHF; cdr3_nt: TGTGCCAGCAGTTACACACAGGGGAATCAGCCCCAGCATTTT; v_call: TRBV6-6; clone_size: -; j_call: TRBJ1-5; cdr3_length: 14; d_call: TRBD1
cdr3_aa: CAWSRSQGEKLFF; cdr3_nt: TGTGCCTGGAGTCGATCACAGGGTGAAAAACTGTTTTTT; v_call: TRBV30; clone_size: -; j_call: TRBJ1-4; cdr3_length: 13; d_call: -
cdr3_aa: CASSQGGSGPKDSPLHF; cdr3_nt: TGCGCCAGCAGCCAAGGGGGTTCAGGACCGAAGGATTCACCCCTCCACTTT; v_call: TRBV4-1; clone_size: -; j_call: TRBJ1-6; cdr3_length: 17; d_call: -
cdr3_aa: CASSFVPGQGTEKLFF; cdr3_nt: TGCGCCAGCAGCTTTGTTCCGGGACAGGGGACAGAAAAACTGTTTTTT; v_call: TRBV5-1; clone_size: -; j_call: TRBJ1-4; cdr3_length: 16; d_call: TRBD1
cdr3_aa: CASSSRSPGTGYQPQHF; cdr3_nt: TGTGCCAGCAGTTCCCGCTCCCCCGGGACAGGTTATCAGCCCCAGCATTTT; v_call: TRBV28; clone_size: -; j_call: TRBJ1-5; cdr3_length: 17; d_call: TRBD1
cdr3_aa: CASNGQGSGNTIYF; cdr3_nt: TGTGCCAGCAACGGACAGGGATCAGGAAACACCATATATTTT; v_call: TRBV6-5; clone_size: -; j_call: TRBJ1-3; cdr3_length: 14; d_call: TRBD1
cdr3_aa: CASSDQGTAEAFF; cdr3_nt: TGTGCCAGCAGTGATCAGGGTACGGCTGAAGCTTTCTTT; v_call: TRBV2; clone_size: -; j_call: TRBJ1-1; cdr3_length: 13; d_call: -
cdr3_aa: CASSVTSGGARNEQFF; cdr3_nt: TGTGCCAGCAGCGTGACTAGCGGGGGGGCCCGTAATGAGCAGTTCTTC; v_call: TRBV9; clone_size: -; j_call: TRBJ2-1; cdr3_length: 16; d_call: TRBD2
cdr3_aa: CASSQGDRNYGYTF; cdr3_nt: TGTGCCAGCAGCCAAGGGGACAGAAACTATGGCTACACCTTC; v_call: TRBV3-1/TRBV3-2; clone_size: -; j_call: TRBJ1-2; cdr3_length: 14; d_call: TRBD1
cdr3_aa: CAWIGTRGTEAFF; cdr3_nt: TGTGCCTGGATCGGGACGCGGGGCACTGAAGCTTTCTTT; v_call: TRBV30; clone_size: -; j_call: TRBJ1-1; cdr3_length: 13; d_call: -
cdr3_aa: CASTQGQLTDTQYF; cdr3_nt: TGCGCCAGCACCCAGGGACAGCTCACAGATACGCAGTATTTT; v_call: TRBV10-1; clone_size: few; j_call: TRBJ2-3; cdr3_length: 14; d_call: TRBD1